This T cell receptor beta chain is drawn from a study of shared clonotypes between healthy human individuals (dated by TCRdb to 2019 to 2021). For context, the study as a whole: The cohort included three men and two women between 18 and 49 years of age. Different laboratories and diverse techniques were used to prepare libraries and sequence TCR repertoires, to increase sequencing depth and limit assay-specific biases. For each donor, CD4 naive and CD4 memory were each run on three plates, CD8 naive on two plates, and CD8 memory on one plate. Between about 0.9 and 9 billion PBMCs per donor were obtained by leukapheresis. To estimate repertoire size and how much clonotypes are shared between individuals, the study performed deep sequencing of blood TCR repertoires from five healthy adults. Broader findings and caveats from the paper: The small number of donors limited the genetic and exposure-history diversity represented. Rarefaction of sorted-subset datasets indicated incomplete sequencing despite the large sequencing depth. Clonotypes shared by all four sorted-subset donors showed higher generation probabilities than non-shared clonotypes. Pairwise subsampling indicated that sequencing depth was expected to affect the degree of clonotype sharing among donors. Sharing across a handful of donors was observed for roughly 5.4% of naive CD4, over 3% of naive CD8, 2% to 2.5% of memory CD4, and 0.4% of memory CD8 clonotypes. Naive subsets generally had larger estimated clonotype richness than memory subsets did. Only blood was sampled, and tissue TCR repertoires likely differ from those in blood.

The donors were healthy, HIV-negative adults who had no recently reported acute infections or vaccinations. Only Caucasian adults living in Nashville, Tennessee, USA were represented among the donors. Magnetic negative selection was used to enrich CD4+ T cells, after which naive cells were positively selected on CD45RA and the negative fraction became the memory subset. Blood was obtained by leukapheresis, after which PBMCs were separated by Ficoll-Histopaque density gradient centrifugation and cryopreserved in liquid nitrogen vapor phase. Analytical flow cytometry was used to check the purity and quantity of every magnetically sorted T cell population. Genomic DNA was isolated from each sorted fraction and quantified by UV absorbance on a Nanodrop 2000c. TCR CDR3 regions were amplified from genomic DNA by multiplex PCR using the deep immunoSEQ assay. Extracted genomic DNA from each cell subset was spread evenly across all wells of several immunoSEQ 96-well plates, with each plate serving as a replicate. Each replicate PCR for sorted subsets received about 220 ng genomic DNA, equal to about 30,000 T cell genomes. Purified libraries were quantified with a Qubit 3.0 fluorometer, sized on a Bioanalyzer 2100, and re-quantified with the KAPA Library Quantification kit. Every immunoSEQ 96-well plate was sequenced on a dedicated single-read 150-cycle Illumina NextSeq 550 flow cell. In the source study's methods: Because the immunoSEQ output held only junctional sequences and lacked quality scores, the filtering could not match the filtering applied to full-length reads. Sequences were annotated with PyIR, a Python wrapper for IgBLAST v1.9, and V/J genes and CDR3 were assigned using IMGT germline references. Reads with weak V/J assignments (E-value above 1e-6), missing CDR3, stop codons, out-of-frame junctions, or ambiguous translated residues were removed. V3J clonotypes were defined as sequences sharing an identical inferred V gene, J gene, and CDR3 amino acid sequence. Percentage overlap between repertoires was calculated by dividing the number of shared unique clonotypes by the size of the smaller repertoire. RTK rarefaction, the Chao1 estimator, and Recon v2.1 estimates of unobserved clonotypes were used to assess repertoire richness. OLGA was used to compute generation probabilities for all TCRbeta clonotypes that the gDNA method yielded from a handful of donors. TCRdb provides this immuneACCESS table in a form limited to in-frame rearrangements. Some clones are lacking; in checked studies, under half of them reflect an unresolved V gene, and why the rest are absent is not known. For V, J and clone size, that table is used; D and trimming come from the DNA. Within this sample are fewer than 2.5 million clones, with 90% to 95% of them counted one time only. About 0.34% of the sample goes to the ten largest clones.

This clone has a single count. Its antigen target is currently unknown. Base quality data are lacking; no much larger clone is found one base away. The CDR3 has 15 amino acids, counting the end cysteine and phenylalanine. The sequence is cut down to CDR3 DNA, 45 bases in frame from base 1. V is pared back by 3 bases and J by 8 bases, with 17 bases lying between the germline termini. CDR1 and CDR2, per the germline V gene, are SGDLS and YYNGEE. This chain is built from TRBV9 and TRBJ1-4; the best D guess is TRBD1, with 5 bases matching. Source material: naive CD4+ T cells from PBMCs. The cell subset or site label corresponds to: CD45RA+ positively selected. This receptor was obtained from a young man in good health. Some clones in this sample may be carry-over from other donors' samples. The DNA sequence reads TGTGCCAGCAGCGCCCGGGGAGGGACGGGAGAAAAACTGTTTTTT. It translates as CASSARGGTGEKLFF.